What follows are 3 T cell receptor beta chains derived from one specimen sequenced in a study of identical twins. Using its own MiXCR run on the 5' RACE reads, TCRdb lists one record per CDR3 protein. The repertoire includes a few hundred thousand distinct CDR3 sequences, 15% to 20% of them detected once, and roughly 12% sits in the top ten. Sequencing was done on a sample of naive T cells sorted from blood. The receptors shown here come from a man over 45 in good health.

This clonotype occurred a few times. This sequence joins TRBV6-5 and TRBJ1-2; no clear D. There are 16 residues in the CDR3. Germline V lookup: CDR1 MNHEY, CDR2 SVGAGI. Trimming cost V 0 bases and J 7 bases, with 18 bases left between them. The DNA of the CDR3 is TGTGCCAGCAGTTACTCGTACTTGACGCCTTTGGGTGGCTACACCTTC. Translating gives CASSYSYLTPLGGYTF.

The V gene is TRBV5-1, the J gene TRBJ2-3; the D gene could be TRBD1 or TRBD2 (6 bases each). The germline gives CDR1 SGHRS, CDR2 YFSETQ. V lost 4 bases to trimming and J lost 1 base, with 22 bases between them. This CDR3 is 18 amino acids long. CDR3 DNA: TGCGCCAGCAGCCTAGGTTGGGTCGTCGGGGGCGGCACAGATACGCAGTATTTT. Its protein is CASSLGWVVGGGTDTQYF.

The chain carries TRBV13 and TRBJ2-3; no firm D call. The CDR3 runs 14 residues. Germline CDR1 reads PRHDT; CDR2 reads FYEKMQ (reference sequence). The germline V and J ends were trimmed by 1 base and 4 bases, with 9 bases remaining between them. CDR3 sequence reads: CASSLDPSPDTQYF. The DNA of the CDR3 is TGTGCCAGCAGCTTAGATCCTTCGCCAGATACGCAGTATTTT.